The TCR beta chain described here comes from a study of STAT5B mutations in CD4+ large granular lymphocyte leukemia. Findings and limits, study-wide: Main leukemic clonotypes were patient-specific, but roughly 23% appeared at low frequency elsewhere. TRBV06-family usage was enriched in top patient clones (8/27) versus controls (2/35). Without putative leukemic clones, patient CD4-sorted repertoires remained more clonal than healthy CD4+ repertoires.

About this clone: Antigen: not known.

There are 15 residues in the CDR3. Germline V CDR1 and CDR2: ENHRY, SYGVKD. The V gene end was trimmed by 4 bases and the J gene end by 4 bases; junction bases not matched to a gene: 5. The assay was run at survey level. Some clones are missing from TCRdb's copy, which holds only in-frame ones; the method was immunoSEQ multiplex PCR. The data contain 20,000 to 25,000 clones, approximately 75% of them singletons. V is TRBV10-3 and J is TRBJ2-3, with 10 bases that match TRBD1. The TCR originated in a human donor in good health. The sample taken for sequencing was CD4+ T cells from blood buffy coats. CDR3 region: CAISGGDRGSDTQYF. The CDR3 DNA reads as TGTGCCATCAGTGGGGGGGACAGGGGATCAGATACGCAGTATTTT.